Each of the 21 T cell receptor beta chains below was sequenced from the same sample in a study of cytomegalovirus exposure and HLA in healthy donors. A multiplex PCR was run with 60 Vbeta primers and 13 Jbeta primers. TCRdb's copy holds only in-frame clones and misses some; the assay was immunoSEQ multiplex PCR. The sample lists 120,000 to 150,000 clones, around 77% occurring once. Input material: PBMCs. The receptors come from a man aged 30-40 years in good health and CMV-seronegative.

The rearrangement joins TRBV5-4 to TRBJ2-5; 13 nucleotides align to TRBD2. The CDR3 extends over 16 amino acids. Trimming took 2 bases from V and 5 from J; bases not matched to a gene: 6. Germline V gene data show CDR1 as SGHNT and CDR2 as YYREEE (reference sequence). This CDR3 is CASSFRLAGGAETQYF. The CDR3 region has the DNA TGTGCCAGCAGCTTTCGACTAGCGGGAGGTGCGGAGACCCAGTACTTC.

The chain uses TRBV27 and TRBJ1-2; 7 bases align to TRBD1. The CDR3 has 15 amino acids. Trimming removed 8 bases from V and 3 bases from J; junction bases left unmatched: 12. Germline V gene lookup returns CDR1 MNHEY and CDR2 SMNVEV (reference sequence). The CDR3 DNA is TGTGCCAGCCGTGATGGGGCAGGGGGGTACTATGGCTACACCTTC. Translating gives CASRDGAGGYYGYTF.

The V and J genes are TRBV5-1 and TRBJ2-6, with D maybe TRBD2 (5 bases). Trimming removed 4 bases from V and 0 bases from J, with 14 bases in between. This CDR3 is 17 amino acids long. The germline CDR1 and CDR2 sequences are SGHRS and YFSETQ. The CDR3 region has the DNA TGCGCCAGCAGCCCGGGGTCTACTCGCTCTGGGGCCAACGTCCTGACTTTC. Amino acid sequence: CASSPGSTRSGANVLTF.

Worth noting for this clone: Different DNA sequences within this sample yield the same CDR3. The chain joins TRBV28 to TRBJ1-1; the D is unclear. Trimming took off 2 bases at V and 2 bases at J, with 9 bases between the two ends. Germline CDR1 MDHEN, CDR2 SYDVKM. There are 14 residues in the CDR3. Here the CDR3 DNA reads TGTGCCAGCAGTTTAGATCGCGTCAACACTGAAGCTTTCTTT. Protein sequence: CASSLDRVNTEAFF.

The chain joins TRBV5-1 to TRBJ1-2; perhaps TRBD1 as D (6 bases). Trimming took 5 bases from V and 6 from J, leaving 17 bases between them. CDR1 and CDR2 (germline): SGHRS, YFSETQ. The CDR3 loop spans 14 amino acids. CDR3 region: CASSPGHPLDGYTF. The CDR3 DNA is TGCGCCAGCAGTCCGGGACACCCCTTGGATGGCTACACCTTC.

This clone turned up a few times. The sample carries other DNA sequences with the same CDR3. The rearrangement links TRBV6-1 to TRBJ1-5; no definite D call. Germline values: CDR1 MNHNS, CDR2 SASEGT. V was pared by 8 bases and J by 4 bases, with 12 bases between. The CDR3 has 13 residues. This chain's CDR3 is CASLLEPNQPQHF. The CDR3 nucleotides read TGTGCCAGCTTGTTGGAGCCTAATCAGCCCCAGCATTTT.

As to this clone: The junction departs from the called germline gene at one end, perhaps through a read error. The rearrangement joins TRBV28 to TRBJ1-2, with D hard to call. The CDR3 runs 18 residues. The germline gives CDR1 MDHEN, CDR2 SYDVKM. CDR3 protein: CASSLCSKVRRRWLGYPF. Here the CDR3 DNA reads TGTGCCAGCAGTTTATGCTCGAAGGTCAGGCGGAGGTGGCTTGGCTACCCCTTC.

The chain employs TRBV28 and TRBJ1-2; D uncertain. CDR3 size: 15 residues. The germline V gene has CDR1 MDHEN and CDR2 SYDVKM. V lost 5 bases to trimming and J lost 2 bases, with 15 bases between them. CDR3 sequence (DNA): TGTGCCAGCAGTCATACTGCGACGGGAAACTATGGCTACACCTTC. Translating gives CASSHTATGNYGYTF.

The V gene is TRBV2, the J gene TRBJ1-5, with D unclear. Germline CDR1 is SNHLY and CDR2 is FYNNEI. The CDR3 covers 16 residues. Trimming removed 3 bases at V and 3 bases at J, with 15 bases between. The CDR3 spells CASSDPPQALNQPQHF. CDR3 DNA: TGTGCCAGCAGTGACCCGCCCCAGGCTCTCAATCAGCCCCAGCATTTT.

The chain links TRBV5-5 to TRBJ1-5; TRBD1 is a possible D gene (6 bases). The V end was cut by 1 base, the J end by 7 bases, with 12 bases between. CDR1 and CDR2 (germline): SGHKS, YYEKEE (reference sequence). The CDR3 is made up of 14 amino acids. CDR3 protein: CASSLQGYGQPQHF. CDR3 DNA sequence: TGTGCCAGCAGCTTGCAGGGGTATGGACAGCCCCAGCATTTT.

The chain couples TRBV13 to TRBJ2-7; 9 positions agree with TRBD1. V trimming: 8 bases; J trimming: 0 bases; junction bases outside the gene matches: 5. The CDR3 has 14 residues. The germline CDR1 and CDR2 sequences are PRHDT and FYEKMQ (reference sequence). This CDR3 reads CASAGTGSSYEQYF. CDR3 in DNA: TGTGCCAGCGCCGGGACAGGGTCCTCCTACGAGCAGTACTTC.

The chain uses TRBV9 and TRBJ2-3; no clear D. V was cut by 3 bases and J by 0 bases, with 17 bases left in between. This CDR3 is 17 amino acids long. In germline, CDR1 is SGDLS, CDR2 YYNGEE. DNA of the CDR3: TGTGCCAGCAGCGGTTACAGTTACCTCCGGAGCACAGATACGCAGTATTTT. Translating it yields CASSGYSYLRSTDTQYF. The entire variable domain, with the rest obtained from reference TRBV9 and TRBJ2-3, is as follows: DSGVTQTPKHLITATGQRVTLRCSPRSGDLSVYWYQQSLDQGLQFLIQYYNGEERAKGNILERFSAQQFPDLHSELNLSSLELGDSALYFCASSGYSYLRSTDTQYFGPGTRLTVL.

CDR3 DNA: TGTGCCAGCAGTCCACAGGGACAGTCAGAGACCCAGTACTTC. Protein product: CASSPQGQSETQYF. V gene TRBV27 combines with J gene TRBJ2-5; TRBD1 matches at 7 bases. After removal of 5 bases from V and 4 bases from J, the junction contained 7 bases not matched to a gene. This CDR3 has 14 residues. Looked up from germline, CDR1 is MNHEY and CDR2 is SMNVEV (reference sequence).

The rearrangement joins TRBV27 to TRBJ2-3; 7 positions match TRBD1. Germline-derived CDR1 and CDR2 are MNHEY and SMNVEV (reference sequence). Trimming took 7 bases from V and 2 from J; bases not matched to a gene: 6. The CDR3 length is 14 residues. The CDR3 sequence is CASTRDRITDTQYF. For the CDR3, the DNA is TGTGCCAGCACCCGGGACAGAATCACAGATACGCAGTATTTT.

J is TRBJ1-1 and V is TRBV18; D is unclear. V lost 1 base and J lost 1, with 10 bases in between. CDR3 size: 15 residues. CDR1 and CDR2 (germline): KGHSH, LQKENI. CDR3 region: CASSPQEEGNTEAFF. CDR3 DNA: TGTGCCAGCTCACCACAGGAAGAGGGGAACACTGAAGCTTTCTTT.

This clone was seen just once. This chain connects TRBV6-5 to TRBJ1-3; TRBD1 might be the D (6 bases). CDR3 size: 15 residues. The germline V gene has CDR1 MNHEY and CDR2 SVGAGI. Deletions cut 0 bases from V and 2 bases from J, with 8 bases between. CDR3 nucleotides: TGTGCCAGCAGTTACTCCCCAGGGGCTGGAAACACCATATATTTT. Translating gives CASSYSPGAGNTIYF.

The chain couples TRBV6-1 to TRBJ2-1, with D perhaps TRBD2 (6 bases). CDR1 is MNHNS and CDR2 is SASEGT in the germline V gene. The length of the CDR3 is 17 residues. V lost 3 bases to trimming and J lost 3 bases, with 18 bases between them. The chain's CDR3 is CASSDPVDYRNYNEQFF. Here the CDR3 DNA reads TGTGCCAGCAGTGATCCTGTGGACTACCGAAACTACAATGAGCAGTTCTTC.

This chain connects TRBV6-1 to TRBJ1-5; maybe TRBD1 (6 bases). V was clipped by 6 bases and J by 6 bases, with 18 bases between them. Germline values: CDR1 MNHNS, CDR2 SASEGT. The CDR3 loop spans 15 amino acids. The CDR3 coding sequence is TGTGCCAGCAGCGCAGATTTGGGGGCTGGTCAGCCCCAGCATTTT. It is translated as CASSADLGAGQPQHF.

This chain connects TRBV5-4 to TRBJ1-2; 7 nucleotides match TRBD1. Germline CDR1 is SGHNT and CDR2 is YYREEE (reference sequence). The CDR3 length is 13 residues. V lost 1 base, J lost 6 bases, and 3 bases stayed unmatched. The CDR3 loop reads CASSLYRGHGYTF. The CDR3 bases are TGTGCCAGCAGCTTGTACAGGGGCCATGGCTACACCTTC.

This clone was detected once. V gene TRBV28 combines with J gene TRBJ2-3; TRBD2 agrees at 11 bases. From germline, CDR1 is MDHEN and CDR2 SYDVKM. CDR3 size: 15 residues. V lost 6 bases to trimming and J lost 6 bases; unmatched junction nucleotides: 8. The CDR3 DNA reads TGTGCCAGCAGAGTAGCGGGAGGGCCGGGGGATACGCAGTATTTT. It yields the protein CASRVAGGPGDTQYF.

The table lists this clone with a few counts. The CDR3 DNA is TGTGCCAGCAGGGCAGCGGGAGGAAACACCATATATTTT. Amino acid sequence: CASRAAGGNTIYF. V usage is TRBV28 and J usage is TRBJ1-3, with D unresolved. Per germline, CDR1 MDHEN and CDR2 SYDVKM. The CDR3 is 13 amino acids. V was shortened by 6 bases and J by 4 bases, with 10 bases between the two germline ends.